This entry is about one T cell receptor beta chain. Its target is not known. CDR1 and CDR2 (germline): LNHNV, YYDKDF (reference sequence). CDR3 length: 13 residues. V was clipped by 0 bases and J by 3 bases, with 5 bases between them. The table came from immunoSEQ multiplex PCR; TCRdb's copy has only in-frame clones and leaves some out. Counted here are 15,000 or so clones, 67% occurring once; the ten biggest clones make up roughly 10%. Lamina propria and intraepithelial lymphocytes were released by processing graft tissue. This record belongs to a study of graft-versus-host responses after intestinal transplantation. About the study: Transplantation in recipients was multivisceral, liver-intestinal, or isolated intestinal. All recipients were given anti-thymocyte globulin induction, and tacrolimus and steroids were then administered for about three years.

Overall study findings and caveats: Subjects displaying graft-donor T cell macrochimerism possessed elevated graft-versus-host to host-versus-graft clonal ratios inside allografts. Circulating GvH clone levels at their peak were associated with HvG declines (early post-transplant).

The material was ileum tissue, obtained just under 700 days after intestinal transplantation. The sequence derives from a human patient who received an intestinal transplant, so some T cells may come from the graft donor. V usage is TRBV15 and J usage is TRBJ1-1; D remains ambiguous. CDR3 sequence reads: CATSRDRYTEAFF. In DNA form, the CDR3 reads TGTGCCACCAGCAGAGACAGGTACACTGAAGCTTTCTTT.